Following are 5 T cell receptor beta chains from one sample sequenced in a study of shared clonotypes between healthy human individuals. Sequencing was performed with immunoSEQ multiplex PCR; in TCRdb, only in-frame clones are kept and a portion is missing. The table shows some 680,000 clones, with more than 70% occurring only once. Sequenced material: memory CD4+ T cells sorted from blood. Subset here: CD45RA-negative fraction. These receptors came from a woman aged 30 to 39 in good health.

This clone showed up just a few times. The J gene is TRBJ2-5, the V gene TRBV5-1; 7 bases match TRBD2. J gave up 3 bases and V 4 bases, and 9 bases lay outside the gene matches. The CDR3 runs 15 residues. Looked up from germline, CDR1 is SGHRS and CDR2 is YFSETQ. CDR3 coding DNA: TGCGCCAGCAGCAGTCGCGGACTAGTTGAAGAGACCCAGTACTTC. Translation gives CASSSRGLVEETQYF.

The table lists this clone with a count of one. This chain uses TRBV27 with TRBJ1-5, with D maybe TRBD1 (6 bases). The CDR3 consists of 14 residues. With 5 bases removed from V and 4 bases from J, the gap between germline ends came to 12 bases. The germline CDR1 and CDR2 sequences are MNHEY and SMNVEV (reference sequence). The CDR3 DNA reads TGTGCCAGCAGTCAGGGACAAATAAATCAGCCCCAGCATTTT. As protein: CASSQGQINQPQHF.

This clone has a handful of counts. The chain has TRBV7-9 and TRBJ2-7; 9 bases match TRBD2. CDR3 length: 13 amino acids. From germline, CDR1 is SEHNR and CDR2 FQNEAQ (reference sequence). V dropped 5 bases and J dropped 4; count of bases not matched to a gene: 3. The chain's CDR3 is CASSRAGGYEQYF. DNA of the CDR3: TGTGCCAGCAGCCGAGCGGGGGGTTACGAGCAGTACTTC.

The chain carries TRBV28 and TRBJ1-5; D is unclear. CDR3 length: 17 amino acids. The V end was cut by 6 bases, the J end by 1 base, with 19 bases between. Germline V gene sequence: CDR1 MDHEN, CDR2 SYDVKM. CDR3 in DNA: TGTGCCAGCAGACCCCGCGATTTAGATGGGAGCAATCAGCCCCAGCATTTT. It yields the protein CASRPRDLDGSNQPQHF.

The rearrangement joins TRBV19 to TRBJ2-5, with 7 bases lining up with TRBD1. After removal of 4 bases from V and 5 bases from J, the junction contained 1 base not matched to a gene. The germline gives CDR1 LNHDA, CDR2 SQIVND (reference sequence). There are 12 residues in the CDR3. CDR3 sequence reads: CASSTTGETQYF. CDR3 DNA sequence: TGTGCCAGTAGTACGACAGGGGAGACCCAGTACTTC.